The 5 T cell receptor beta chains below were found in one sample sequenced in a study of T cells in Graves' hyperthyroidism and ophthalmopathy. RNA transcripts yielded amplified TCR beta CDR3 regions. Primed by the HTBI set, a first-round RT-PCR was run on the TCR CDR3. TCRdb used MiXCR to reprocess the multiplex PCR reads, holding one entry per CDR3 protein. Here the sample spans around 690,000 distinct CDR3 sequences, roughly 17% being singletons. The sample was blood. The receptor source for this set is a man over 45 with Graves' hyperthyroidism.

This clonotype came up many times. J is TRBJ1-1 and V is TRBV2, with D perhaps TRBD1 (6 bases). Trimming removed 10 bases at V and 1 base at J, with 16 bases between. The germline V gene has CDR1 SNHLY and CDR2 FYNNEI. CDR3 length: 14 amino acids. The CDR3 DNA reads as TGTGCCAATGGGGGCCCTATTGCGAACACTGAAGCTTTCTTT. Translation gives CANGGPIANTEAFF.

The table lists this clonotype with many counts. The chain recombines TRBV3-1 with TRBJ1-1; D might be TRBD1 (5 bases). V shed 1 base and J shed 7 bases, with 13 bases lying between them. The CDR3 extends over 14 amino acids. Germline-derived CDR1 and CDR2 are LGHDT and YNNKEL (reference sequence). CDR3 protein: CASSQAGARGEAFF. The DNA of the CDR3 is TGTGCCAGCAGCCAAGCCGGGGCTCGGGGTGAAGCTTTCTTT.

Many counts were recorded for this clonotype. V and J are TRBV2 and TRBJ1-5, with D perhaps matching TRBD1 (5 bases). Germline values: CDR1 SNHLY, CDR2 FYNNEI. V was shortened by 6 bases and J by 0 bases, with 12 bases between the two germline ends. The CDR3 has 15 residues. The CDR3 sequence: CASRADSYSNQPQHF. CDR3 DNA sequence: TGTGCCAGCAGGGCTGACAGTTATAGCAATCAGCCCCAGCATTTT. Together with reference TRBV2 and TRBJ1-5, the CDR3 gives the full variable domain: EPEVTQTPSHQVTQMGQEVILRCVPISNHLYFYWYRQILGQKVEFLVSFYNNEISEKSEIFDDQFSVERPDGSNFTLKIRSTKLEDSAMYFCASRADSYSNQPQHFGDGTRLSIL.

V gene TRBV11-2 combines with J gene TRBJ1-1; D not resolved. CDR1 is SGHAT, CDR2 FQNNGV, per germline. The CDR3 runs to 14 residues. V lost 0 bases and J 4 bases, leaving 9 bases between the germline ends. CDR3: CASSLEVYSTEAFF. The CDR3 nucleotides read TGTGCCAGCAGCTTAGAGGTTTACTCCACTGAAGCTTTCTTT. Drawing the rest from reference TRBV11-2 and TRBJ1-1, the complete variable domain is EAGVAQSPRYKIIEKRQSVAFWCNPISGHATLYWYQQILGQGPKLLIQFQNNGVVDDSQLPKDRFSAERLKGVDSTLKIQPAKLEDSAVYLCASSLEVYSTEAFFGQGTRLTVV.

The V gene is TRBV10-3, the J gene TRBJ2-1; TRBD2 is a possible D gene (5 bases). V shed 6 bases and J shed 4 bases, with 10 bases lying between them. The CDR3 runs 13 residues. Germline CDR1 reads ENHRY; CDR2 reads SYGVKD. The CDR3 spells CAIRGETYNEQFF. As DNA, the CDR3 is TGTGCCATCAGGGGAGAGACTTACAATGAGCAGTTCTTC.